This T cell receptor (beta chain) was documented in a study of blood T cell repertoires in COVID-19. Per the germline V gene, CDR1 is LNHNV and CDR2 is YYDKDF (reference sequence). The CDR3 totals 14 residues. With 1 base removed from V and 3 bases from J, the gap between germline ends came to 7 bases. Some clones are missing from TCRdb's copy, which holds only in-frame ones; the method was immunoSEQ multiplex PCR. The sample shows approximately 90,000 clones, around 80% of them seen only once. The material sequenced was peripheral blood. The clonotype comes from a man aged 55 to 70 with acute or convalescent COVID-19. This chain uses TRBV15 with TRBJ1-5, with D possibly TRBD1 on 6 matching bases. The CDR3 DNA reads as TGTGCCACCAGCAGAGTGGGGGCCAATCAGCCCCAGCATTTT. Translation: CATSRVGANQPQHF.